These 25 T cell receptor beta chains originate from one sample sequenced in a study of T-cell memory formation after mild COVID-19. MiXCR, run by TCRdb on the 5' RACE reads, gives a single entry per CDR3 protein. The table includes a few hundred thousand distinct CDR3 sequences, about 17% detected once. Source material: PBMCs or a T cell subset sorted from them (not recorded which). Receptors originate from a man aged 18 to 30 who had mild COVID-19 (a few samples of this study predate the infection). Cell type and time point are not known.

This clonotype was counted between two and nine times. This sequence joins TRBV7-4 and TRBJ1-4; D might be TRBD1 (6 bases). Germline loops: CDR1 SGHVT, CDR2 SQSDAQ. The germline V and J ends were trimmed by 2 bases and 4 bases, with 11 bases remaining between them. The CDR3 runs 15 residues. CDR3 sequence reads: CASSLSRGSNEKLFF. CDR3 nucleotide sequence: TGTGCCAGCAGCTTAAGCAGGGGAAGTAATGAAAAACTGTTTTTT.

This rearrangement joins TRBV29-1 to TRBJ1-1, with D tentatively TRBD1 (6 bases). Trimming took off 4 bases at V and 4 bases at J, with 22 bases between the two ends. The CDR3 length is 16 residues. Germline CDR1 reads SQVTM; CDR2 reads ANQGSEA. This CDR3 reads CSVAAPNRVDGTEAFF. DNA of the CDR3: TGCAGCGTTGCGGCCCCCAACAGGGTGGATGGCACTGAAGCTTTCTTT.

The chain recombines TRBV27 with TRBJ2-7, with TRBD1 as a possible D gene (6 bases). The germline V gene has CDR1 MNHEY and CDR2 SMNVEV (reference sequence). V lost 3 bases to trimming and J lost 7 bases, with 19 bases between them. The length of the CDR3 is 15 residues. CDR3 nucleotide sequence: TGTGCCAGCAGTTTCTCGGACAGAGCGTTCGGGGAGCAGTACGTC. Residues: CASSFSDRAFGEQYV.

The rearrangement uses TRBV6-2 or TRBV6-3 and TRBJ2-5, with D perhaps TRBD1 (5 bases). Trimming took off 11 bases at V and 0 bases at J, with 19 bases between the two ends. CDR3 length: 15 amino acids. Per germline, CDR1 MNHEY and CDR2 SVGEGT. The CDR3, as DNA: TGTGCCTCTCGGCCCGGACACTCGTACCAAGAGACCCAGTACTTC. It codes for CASRPGHSYQETQYF.

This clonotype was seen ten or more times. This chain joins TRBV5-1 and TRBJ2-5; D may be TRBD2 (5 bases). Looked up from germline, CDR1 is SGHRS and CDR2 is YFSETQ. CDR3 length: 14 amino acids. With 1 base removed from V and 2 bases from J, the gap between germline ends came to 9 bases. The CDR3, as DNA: TGCGCCAGCAGCTTGTCCCCGGGGCAAGAGACCCAGTACTTC. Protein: CASSLSPGQETQYF.

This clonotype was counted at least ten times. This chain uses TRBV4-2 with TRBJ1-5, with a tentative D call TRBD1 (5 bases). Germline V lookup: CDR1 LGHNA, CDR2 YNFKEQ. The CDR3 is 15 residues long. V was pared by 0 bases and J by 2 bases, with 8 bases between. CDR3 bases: TGTGCCAGCAGCCAAGATTCCAGGGGCAATCAGCCCCAGCATTTT. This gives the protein CASSQDSRGNQPQHF.

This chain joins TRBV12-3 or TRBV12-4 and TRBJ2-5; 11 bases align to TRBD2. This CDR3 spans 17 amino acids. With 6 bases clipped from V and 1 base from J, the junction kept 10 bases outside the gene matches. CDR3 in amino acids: CASRPLGLAGAQETQYF. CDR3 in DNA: TGTGCCAGCAGACCTCTAGGACTAGCGGGTGCCCAAGAGACCCAGTACTTC.

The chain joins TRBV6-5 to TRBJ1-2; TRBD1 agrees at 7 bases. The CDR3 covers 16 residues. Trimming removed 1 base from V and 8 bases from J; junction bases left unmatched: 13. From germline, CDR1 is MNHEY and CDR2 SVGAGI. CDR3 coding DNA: TGTGCCAGCAGTTACTTTCCGAATCGACAGGGTGTCGGCTACACCTTC. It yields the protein CASSYFPNRQGVGYTF.

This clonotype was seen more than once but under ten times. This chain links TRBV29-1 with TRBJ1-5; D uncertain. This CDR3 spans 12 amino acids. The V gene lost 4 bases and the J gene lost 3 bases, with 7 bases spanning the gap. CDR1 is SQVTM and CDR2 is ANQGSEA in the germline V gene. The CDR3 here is CSVGQANQPQHF. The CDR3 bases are TGCAGCGTTGGGCAGGCCAATCAGCCCCAGCATTTT. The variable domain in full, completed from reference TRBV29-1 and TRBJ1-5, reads SAVISQKPSRDICQRGTSLTIQCQVDSQVTMMFWYRQQPGQSLTLIATANQGSEATYESGFVIDKFPISRPNLTFSTLTVSNMSPEDSSIYLCSVGQANQPQHFGDGTRLSIL.

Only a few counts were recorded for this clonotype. The CDR3 region has the DNA TGCAGTGCTCGACAGGGCTACGAGCAGTACTTC. This codes for CSARQGYEQYF. The chain has TRBV20-1 and TRBJ2-7; 7 bases fit TRBD1. CDR1 DFQATT and CDR2 SNEGSKA come from the germline V gene (reference sequence). This CDR3 has 11 amino acids. Germline trimming cut 5 bases from V and 3 bases from J; bases unmatched to any gene: 1.

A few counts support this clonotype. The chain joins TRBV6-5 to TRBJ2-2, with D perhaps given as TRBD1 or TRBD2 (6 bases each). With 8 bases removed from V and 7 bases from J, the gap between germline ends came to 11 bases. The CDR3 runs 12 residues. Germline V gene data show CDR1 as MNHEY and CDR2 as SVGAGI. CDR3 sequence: CASRGLGGELFF. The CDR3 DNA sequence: TGTGCCAGCCGGGGGCTGGGCGGGGAGCTGTTTTTT.

Here the CDR3 reads CASSSVSGNEQFF. In DNA, the CDR3 is TGTGCCAGCAGTTCCGTTAGCGGGAATGAGCAGTTCTTC. The genes are TRBV2 and TRBJ2-1, with 7 bases fitting TRBD2. The germline gives CDR1 SNHLY, CDR2 FYNNEI. V trimming: 5 bases; J trimming: 7 bases; junction bases outside the gene matches: 5. The CDR3 is 13 amino acids.

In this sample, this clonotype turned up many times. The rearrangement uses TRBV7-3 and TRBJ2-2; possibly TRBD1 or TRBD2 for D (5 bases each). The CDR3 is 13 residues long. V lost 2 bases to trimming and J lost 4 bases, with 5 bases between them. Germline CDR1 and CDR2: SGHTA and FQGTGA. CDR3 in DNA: TGTGCCAGCAGCTTAGGGGGCACCGGGGAGCTGTTTTTT. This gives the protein CASSLGGTGELFF.

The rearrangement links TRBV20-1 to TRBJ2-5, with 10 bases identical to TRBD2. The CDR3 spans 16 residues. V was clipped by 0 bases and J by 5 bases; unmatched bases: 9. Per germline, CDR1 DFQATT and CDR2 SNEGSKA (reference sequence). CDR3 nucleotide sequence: TGCAGTGCTAGAGATTCCAGCGGGGGGGCCCCGGAGACCCAGTACTTC. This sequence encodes CSARDSSGGAPETQYF.

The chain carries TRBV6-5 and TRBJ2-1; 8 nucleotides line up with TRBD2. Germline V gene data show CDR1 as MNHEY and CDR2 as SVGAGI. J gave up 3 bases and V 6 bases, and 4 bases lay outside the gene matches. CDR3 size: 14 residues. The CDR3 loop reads CASSGGADYNEQFF. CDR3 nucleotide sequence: TGTGCCAGCAGCGGGGGGGCCGACTACAATGAGCAGTTCTTC.

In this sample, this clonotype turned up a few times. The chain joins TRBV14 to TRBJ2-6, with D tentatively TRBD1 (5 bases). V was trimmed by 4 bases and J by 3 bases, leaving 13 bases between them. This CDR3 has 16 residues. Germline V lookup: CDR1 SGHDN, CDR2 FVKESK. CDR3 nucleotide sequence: TGTGCCAGCAGCCCTAGGGGCAGGGTTGGGGCCAACGTCCTGACTTTC. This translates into CASSPRGRVGANVLTF. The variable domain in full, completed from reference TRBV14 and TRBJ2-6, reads EAGVTQFPSHSVIEKGQTVTLRCDPISGHDNLYWYRRVMGKEIKFLLHFVKESKQDESGMPNNRFLAERTGGTYSTLKVQPAELEDSGVYFCASSPRGRVGANVLTFGAGSRLTVL.

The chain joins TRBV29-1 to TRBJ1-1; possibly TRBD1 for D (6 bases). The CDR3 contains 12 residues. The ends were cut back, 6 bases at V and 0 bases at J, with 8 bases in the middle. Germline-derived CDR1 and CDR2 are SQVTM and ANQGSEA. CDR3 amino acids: CSVTGLNTEAFF. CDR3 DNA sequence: TGCAGCGTCACAGGGCTGAACACTGAAGCTTTCTTT. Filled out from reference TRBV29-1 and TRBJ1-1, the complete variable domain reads SAVISQKPSRDICQRGTSLTIQCQVDSQVTMMFWYRQQPGQSLTLIATANQGSEATYESGFVIDKFPISRPNLTFSTLTVSNMSPEDSSIYLCSVTGLNTEAFFGQGTRLTVV.

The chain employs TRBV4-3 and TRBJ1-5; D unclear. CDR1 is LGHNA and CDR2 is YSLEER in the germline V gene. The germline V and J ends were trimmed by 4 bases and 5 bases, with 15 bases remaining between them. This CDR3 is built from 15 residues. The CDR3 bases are TGCGCCAGCAGCCGCCAGACTGGACCATATCAGCCCCAGCATTTT. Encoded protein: CASSRQTGPYQPQHF.

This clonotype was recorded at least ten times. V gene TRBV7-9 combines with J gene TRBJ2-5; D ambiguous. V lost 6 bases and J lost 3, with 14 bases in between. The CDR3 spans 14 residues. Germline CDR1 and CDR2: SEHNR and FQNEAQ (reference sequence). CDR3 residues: CASRQPTGKETQYF. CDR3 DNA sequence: TGTGCCAGCAGACAACCGACTGGAAAAGAGACCCAGTACTTC.

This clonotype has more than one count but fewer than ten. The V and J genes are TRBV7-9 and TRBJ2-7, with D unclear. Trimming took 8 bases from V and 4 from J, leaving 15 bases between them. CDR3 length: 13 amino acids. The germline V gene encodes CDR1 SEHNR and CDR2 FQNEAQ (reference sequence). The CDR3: CASGDPLGYEQYF. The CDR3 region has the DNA TGTGCCAGCGGCGACCCTCTAGGATACGAGCAGTACTTC. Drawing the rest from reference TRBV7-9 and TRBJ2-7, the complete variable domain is DTGVSQNPRHKITKRGQNVTFRCDPISEHNRLYWYRQTLGQGPEFLTYFQNEAQLEKSRLLSDRFSAERPKGSFSTLEIQRTEQGDSAMYLCASGDPLGYEQYFGPGTRLTVT.

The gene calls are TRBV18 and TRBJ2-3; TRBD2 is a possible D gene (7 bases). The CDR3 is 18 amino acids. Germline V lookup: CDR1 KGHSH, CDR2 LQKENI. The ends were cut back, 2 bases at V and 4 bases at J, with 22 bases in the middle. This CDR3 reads CASSPSPPYAGAPDTQYF. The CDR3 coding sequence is TGTGCCAGCTCACCATCCCCCCCCTACGCGGGGGCACCAGATACGCAGTATTTT.

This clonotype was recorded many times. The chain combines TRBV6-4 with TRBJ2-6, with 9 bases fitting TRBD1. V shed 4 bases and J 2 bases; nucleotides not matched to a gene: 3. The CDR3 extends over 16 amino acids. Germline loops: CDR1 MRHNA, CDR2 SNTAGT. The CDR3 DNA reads TGTGCCAGCAGTGTGACAGGGGGAGCTGGGGCCAACGTCCTGACTTTC. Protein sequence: CASSVTGGAGANVLTF.

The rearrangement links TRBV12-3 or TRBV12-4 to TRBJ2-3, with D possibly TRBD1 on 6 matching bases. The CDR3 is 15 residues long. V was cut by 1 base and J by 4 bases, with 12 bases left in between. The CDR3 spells CASSLVLTGPDTQYF. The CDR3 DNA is TGTGCCAGCAGTTTAGTCCTTACAGGGCCAGATACGCAGTATTTT.

The CDR3 sequence: CASSQRGGGYTEAFF. In DNA, the CDR3 is TGCGCCAGCAGCCAACGAGGAGGGGGGTACACTGAAGCTTTCTTT. This chain links TRBV4-3 with TRBJ1-1; D perhaps matches TRBD1 (6 bases). Germline CDR1 reads LGHNA; CDR2 reads YSLEER. The CDR3 consists of 15 residues. V lost 2 bases and J 3 bases, leaving 13 bases between the germline ends.

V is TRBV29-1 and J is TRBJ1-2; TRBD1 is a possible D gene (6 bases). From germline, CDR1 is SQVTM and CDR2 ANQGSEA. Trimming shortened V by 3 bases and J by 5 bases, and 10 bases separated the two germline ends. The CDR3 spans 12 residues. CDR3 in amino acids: CSVESQGYGYTF. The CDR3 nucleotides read TGCAGCGTTGAGTCACAGGGTTATGGCTACACCTTC.